This TCR beta chain was observed in a study of cytomegalovirus exposure and HLA in healthy donors. Study results and caveats: Indistinguishability led to the exclusion of some V segments, TRBV6-2 and TRBV6-3 included. What was likely a sequencing artifact was a cluster of highly shared sequence variants. The productive fraction for most TCR beta V segments was about 87% or about 30% in an earlier analysis.

The V and J ends lost 5 bases and 2 bases respectively, with 7 bases between them. The CDR3 runs to 12 residues. The germline gives CDR1 KGHSH, CDR2 LQKENI. For this clone: Its antigen is currently unknown.

PCR was performed using 60 Vbeta and 13 Jbeta primers. The protocol was immunoSEQ multiplex PCR, while the TCRdb copy is restricted to in-frame clones and leaves out a portion. The sample yields approximately 130,000 clones, 75% to 85% seen once. Donors were ostensibly healthy at sampling, although undocumented immune exposures were probable. Sequencing used PBMCs. The chain has TRBV18 and TRBJ2-7; D is unresolved. The source is a woman aged 40 to 50 in good health and CMV-seronegative. CDR3 sequence: CASSSQAYEQYF. CDR3 nucleotides: TGTGCCAGCTCATCGCAGGCCTACGAGCAGTACTTC.